This record covers a single T cell receptor beta chain. The target antigen is unknown. PCR primers comprised 60 Vbeta and 13 Jbeta primers. The repertoire was sequenced with immunoSEQ multiplex PCR; TCRdb's copy has only in-frame clones and lacks some. Here the sample spans more than 100,000 clones, around three quarters being singletons. This CDR3 has 11 residues. The germline V gene has CDR1 PRHDT and CDR2 FYEKMQ (reference sequence). V was trimmed by 5 bases and J by 7 bases, leaving 8 bases between them. This specimen comes from a study of cytomegalovirus exposure and HLA in healthy donors. All the people who gave samples were healthy bone marrow donors. Findings and limits, study-wide: It was likely that a cluster of highly shared sequence variants was a sequencing artifact. The study flagged some 170 TCR beta chains as cytomegalovirus-associated.

V gene TRBV13 combines with J gene TRBJ1-1; tentatively, D is TRBD1 (5 bases). Sequencing used PBMCs. The TCR sequence derives from a woman aged 30 to 39 in good health and CMV-seropositive. Here the CDR3 reads CASSVQGEAFF. DNA of the CDR3: TGTGCCAGCAGCGTTCAGGGTGAAGCTTTCTTT.